Below, 7 T cell receptor beta chains from the same sample are listed, as sequenced in a study of blood T cell repertoires in COVID-19. TCRdb keeps only in-frame clones here, not all; method: immunoSEQ multiplex PCR. The sample holds over 150,000 clones; approximately 88% are singletons and the top ten take 3.5% to 4%. Sequencing was performed on peripheral blood. These receptors all come from a woman aged 55-70 years who had recovered from COVID-19.

The chain recombines TRBV5-5 with TRBJ2-3; TRBD1 matches 7 bases. V trimming: 1 base; J trimming: 5 bases; junction bases outside the gene matches: 4. The germline V gene has CDR1 SGHKS and CDR2 YYEKEE (reference sequence). The CDR3 contains 14 residues. The CDR3 sequence: CASSLNRGEDTQYF. CDR3 DNA sequence: TGTGCCAGCAGCTTGAACAGGGGAGAAGATACGCAGTATTTT.

The rearrangement links TRBV11-1 to TRBJ1-4; 7 bases are a match to TRBD1. The CDR3 runs to 15 residues. Germline CDR1 SGHAT, CDR2 FQDESV (reference sequence). The V gene end was trimmed by 2 bases and the J gene end by 5 bases; junction bases not matched to a gene: 5. CDR3 DNA: TGTGCCAGCAGCTTAACGGGACAGCTAAATGAAAAACTGTTTTTT. It is translated as CASSLTGQLNEKLFF.

The chain joins TRBV9 to TRBJ1-3; no firm D call. CDR1 is SGDLS and CDR2 is YYNGEE in the germline V gene. CDR3 size: 14 residues. Trimming removed 3 bases from V and 2 bases from J, with 9 bases in between. The CDR3 nucleotides read TGTGCCAGCAGCGCCTATACCCCTGGAAACACCATATATTTT. It codes for CASSAYTPGNTIYF.

CDR3 sequence: CASSMTGTGSYEQYF. In nucleotides, the CDR3 is TGTGCCAGCAGCATGACCGGGACAGGGTCCTACGAGCAGTACTTC. The J gene is TRBJ2-7, the V gene TRBV13; 9 nucleotides match TRBD1. Germline V gene lookup returns CDR1 PRHDT and CDR2 FYEKMQ (reference sequence). This CDR3 comprises 15 residues. Trimming cost V 5 bases and J 1 base; bases outside gene matches: 6.

This clone was recorded a few times. The genes are TRBV11-1 and TRBJ1-2; the match to TRBD1 covers 8 bases. With 5 bases clipped from V and 8 bases from J, the junction kept 7 bases outside the gene matches. Germline CDR1 reads SGHAT; CDR2 reads FQDESV (reference sequence). The CDR3 has 13 residues. The CDR3 sequence is CASSPLAGGGYTF. The CDR3 region has the DNA TGTGCCAGCAGCCCTCTGGCAGGGGGCGGCTACACCTTC.

The V gene is TRBV12-3 or TRBV12-4, the J gene TRBJ1-1, with D uncertain. This CDR3 spans 13 amino acids. V was pared by 5 bases and J by 2 bases, with 9 bases between. The CDR3 nucleotides read TGTGCCAGCAGTAGGGAGTCAAACACTGAAGCTTTCTTT. Its translation: CASSRESNTEAFF.

This clone was seen just once. The genes are TRBV6-4 and TRBJ1-4; tentative D call: TRBD1 (5 bases). Trimming pared 3 bases from V and 7 bases from J, leaving 18 bases between. The CDR3 contains 16 residues. Germline V gene sequence: CDR1 MRHNA, CDR2 SNTAGT. CDR3 in DNA: TGTGCCAGCAGTGAGGGTGGGGGGTCGTTGTGTGAAAAACTGTTTTTT. Translation: CASSEGGGSLCEKLFF.